The present T cell receptor beta chain was sequenced within a study of siplizumab effects on memory and regulatory T cells. Whole-study findings and limits: Mappable alloreactive CD4+ clones averaged about 70% Treg-derived with siplizumab versus roughly 25% in controls. Tregs that proliferated in siplizumab cultures did not have their suppressive function confirmed.

Germline V CDR1 and CDR2: LNHDA, SQIVND (reference sequence). V was trimmed by 8 bases and J by 7 bases, leaving 11 bases between them. This CDR3 has 12 residues. Points on this clone: What it recognizes is unknown.

Repertoires were generated with immunoSEQ multiplex PCR, while TCRdb's copy carries only in-frame clones and drops some. The sample has 80,000 to 130,000 clones, around 94% seen once; the top ten hold roughly 0.6%. The sequence came from a human donor in good health. The chain couples TRBV19 to TRBJ2-2; perhaps TRBD2 as D (5 bases). Sequencing was performed on Tregs sorted from blood. The CDR3 sequence is CASYGEFGELFF. The CDR3 bases are TGTGCCAGTTATGGGGAGTTCGGGGAGCTGTTTTTT. Full variable domain (remainder filled in from reference TRBV19 and TRBJ2-2): DGGITQSPKYLFRKEGQNVTLSCEQNLNHDAMYWYRQDPGQGLRLIYYSQIVNDFQKGDIAEGYSVSREKKESFPLTVTSAQKNPTAFYLCASYGEFGELFFGEGSRLTVL.